These 15 T cell receptor beta chains originate from one sample sequenced in a study of neoadjuvant anti-PD-1 for oral cavity cancer. Clones were sequenced by immunoSEQ multiplex PCR, and TCRdb holds only the in-frame ones, with some missing. The sample includes 55,000 to 80,000 clones, over 70% of them seen just once. Sequencing was performed on PBMCs, taken before nivolumab (anti-PD-1) treatment. The receptor source for this set is a person aged 35-80 years with oral cavity squamous cell carcinoma.

V and J are TRBV5-1 and TRBJ1-4; 8 positions match TRBD1. This CDR3 has 14 residues. V lost 4 bases, J lost 2 bases, and 1 base stayed unmatched. The germline V gene encodes CDR1 SGHRS and CDR2 YFSETQ. The CDR3 bases are TGCGCCAGCAGCAGGGACAGGACTAATGAAAAACTGTTTTTT. Translation: CASSRDRTNEKLFF.

This clone has only one observation. V usage is TRBV5-4 and J usage is TRBJ2-3; a possible D gene is TRBD1 (5 bases). The CDR3 extends over 15 amino acids. V lost 4 bases, J lost 0 bases, and 12 bases lay in between. Germline V lookup: CDR1 SGHNT, CDR2 YYREEE (reference sequence). This CDR3 reads CASSAGSTSTDTQYF. Written as DNA, the CDR3 is TGTGCCAGCAGCGCAGGGTCCACTAGCACAGATACGCAGTATTTT.

The rearrangement uses TRBV19 and TRBJ2-2, with D tentatively TRBD1 or TRBD2 (5 bases each). The germline V gene encodes CDR1 LNHDA and CDR2 SQIVND (reference sequence). V was pared by 3 bases and J by 3 bases, with 17 bases between. This CDR3 spans 17 amino acids. The CDR3 here is CASSIQPFGAYTGELFF. DNA for the CDR3: TGTGCCAGTAGTATTCAGCCCTTCGGGGCCTACACCGGGGAGCTGTTTTTT.

The chain links TRBV27 to TRBJ2-3; the match to TRBD2 covers 11 bases. Trimming cost V 11 bases and J 6 bases; bases outside gene matches: 10. The germline CDR1 and CDR2 sequences are MNHEY and SMNVEV (reference sequence). This CDR3 contains 14 residues. CDR3 DNA: TGTGCCGTTCGTGTAGCGGGAGGGGTGGATACGCAGTATTTT. This sequence encodes CAVRVAGGVDTQYF.

The J gene is TRBJ2-2, the V gene TRBV5-1; D not certain. Germline V CDR1 and CDR2: SGHRS, YFSETQ. The CDR3 spans 13 residues. V dropped 2 bases and J dropped 4 bases, with 6 bases sitting between them. CDR3 sequence: CASSFRLTGELFF. The CDR3 bases are TGCGCCAGCAGCTTCCGGCTCACCGGGGAGCTGTTTTTT. The variable domain in full, with the rest retrieved from reference TRBV5-1 and TRBJ2-2, is KAGVTQTPRYLIKTRGQQVTLSCSPISGHRSVSWYQQTPGQGLQFLFEYFSETQRNKGNFPGRFSGRQFSNSRSEMNVSTLELGDSALYLCASSFRLTGELFFGEGSRLTVL.

The rearrangement links TRBV9 to TRBJ1-1; D gene unclear. Germline V CDR1 and CDR2: SGDLS, YYNGEE. This CDR3 region has 15 residues. The V end was cut by 2 bases, the J end by 7 bases, with 18 bases between. The CDR3: CASSVSVGPGFEAFF. CDR3 bases: TGTGCCAGCAGCGTCTCGGTAGGTCCAGGCTTTGAAGCTTTCTTT.

This clone was found once. The chain carries TRBV21-1 and TRBJ1-5; TRBD1 is the table's D call and was not checked against the DNA. TRBV21-1 is a known pseudogene. The CDR3 is 19 residues long. The CDR3 loop reads CASSKVGGQGRVCNQPQHF. The CDR3 bases are TGTGCCAGCAGCAAAGTCGGGGGACAGGGGCGTGTGTGTAATCAGCCCCAGCATTTT.

The chain uses TRBV10-1 and TRBJ1-1; D possibly corresponds to TRBD1 (6 bases). Trimming shortened V by 8 bases and J by 0 bases, and 10 bases separated the two germline ends. The CDR3 extends over 13 amino acids. Looked up from germline, CDR1 is WNHNN and CDR2 is SYGVQD (reference sequence). CDR3 sequence (DNA): TGCGCCAGCCGAGGACAGTTGAACACTGAAGCTTTCTTT. Protein: CASRGQLNTEAFF.

This clone has just a few counts. The chain carries TRBV29-1 and TRBJ2-1; D is unclear. Germline lookup yields CDR1 SQVTM and CDR2 ANQGSEA. The CDR3 spans 14 residues. Deletions cut 7 bases from V and 9 bases from J, with 22 bases between. The CDR3 sequence is CSGAGGVGRVEQFF. CDR3 in DNA: TGCAGCGGGGCTGGTGGGGTAGGTCGAGTTGAGCAGTTCTTC.

The chain uses TRBV7-9 and TRBJ1-2; D is uncertain. The CDR3 sequence is 14 residues long. Germline V lookup: CDR1 SEHNR, CDR2 FQNEAQ (reference sequence). V lost 5 bases, J lost 10 bases, and 20 bases lay in between. The CDR3 DNA reads as TGTGCCAGCAGCCCAAGGTACGGGTCCCGCGTCTACACCTTC. Its protein is CASSPRYGSRVYTF.

The J gene is TRBJ1-4, the V gene TRBV2; 8 nucleotides line up with TRBD1. This CDR3 is built from 14 residues. The V gene end was trimmed by 8 bases and the J gene end by 5 bases; junction bases not matched to a gene: 7. CDR1 and CDR2 from the germline V gene are SNHLY and FYNNEI. CDR3 nucleotides: TGTGCCAGCGGTCCCCAGGGGGCAAATGAAAAACTGTTTTTT. Its protein is CASGPQGANEKLFF.

This clone has only one observation. The rearrangement uses TRBV7-8 and TRBJ2-3; the D gene is possibly TRBD1 (5 bases). Germline CDR1 reads SGHVS; CDR2 reads FQNEAQ. The CDR3 is 14 residues long. With 0 bases removed from V and 15 bases from J, the gap between germline ends came to 19 bases. As DNA, the CDR3 is TGTGCCAGCAGCTTAGCGGGTTGGGGCGATGAACTATATTTT. It encodes CASSLAGWGDELYF.

The V call is TRBV5-1, the J call TRBJ2-5, with no clear D. Germline V gene data show CDR1 as SGHRS and CDR2 as YFSETQ. Trimming stripped 0 bases from V and 1 base from J, with 13 bases between. CDR3 size: 16 residues. The CDR3: CASSLGAVWPQETQYF. CDR3 nucleotide sequence: TGCGCCAGCAGCTTGGGTGCTGTATGGCCCCAAGAGACCCAGTACTTC.

The chain couples TRBV2 to TRBJ1-1, with D possibly TRBD1 on 6 matching bases. Per the germline V gene, CDR1 is SNHLY and CDR2 is FYNNEI. V was trimmed by 2 bases and J by 5 bases, leaving 9 bases between them. The length of the CDR3 is 13 residues. CDR3: CASSENRVTEAFF. The CDR3 nucleotides read TGTGCCAGCAGTGAAAACAGGGTGACTGAAGCTTTCTTT.

The rearrangement joins TRBV19 to TRBJ1-1; D remains unclear. Germline loops: CDR1 LNHDA, CDR2 SQIVND (reference sequence). The V end was cut by 7 bases, the J end by 2 bases, with 11 bases between. The CDR3 has 13 amino acids. The CDR3: CASISQKNTEAFF. In DNA, the CDR3 is TGTGCCAGTATCTCACAAAAAAACACTGAAGCTTTCTTT.